This is a list of T cell receptor beta chains from one sample in a study of shared clonotypes between healthy human individuals. Measured with immunoSEQ multiplex PCR; TCRdb has only the in-frame clones, and not every one. This sample has about 1 million clones; roughly 70% occur once, and the top ten carry about 1.5%. The sequencing input was memory CD4+ T cells sorted from blood. The receptor set was obtained from a man aged 18 to 29 in good health. The CDR3 runs from the conserved cysteine through the conserved F or W. D genes are given only for firm matches. For some rows the clone size is stated as once, few or many, or as a class when expanded; others skip it.

TRBV5-6,TRBJ2-1,TRBD2,once,CASSSKTSGATYNEQFF,TGTGCCAGCAGCTCCAAGACTAGCGGGGCTACATACAATGAGCAGTTCTTC
TRBV28,TRBJ1-1,TRBD1,-,CASTRTGRNTEAFF,TGTGCCAGCACGCGGACAGGGCGGAACACTGAAGCTTTCTTT
TRBV20-1,TRBJ1-1,-,-,CSAPKRGEAFF,TGCAGTGCCCCTAAGAGAGGGGAGGCTTTCTTT
TRBV7-9,TRBJ2-5,-,-,CASSPHRAGETQYF,TGTGCCAGCAGCCCACACAGGGCTGGGGAGACCCAGTACTTC
TRBV30,TRBJ2-7,TRBD1,-,CAWSDRDLGEQYF,TGTGCCTGGAGCGACAGGGATTTGGGCGAGCAGTACTTC
TRBV11-3,TRBJ2-1,-,-,CASSLGGSGEQFF,TGTGCCAGCAGCTTAGGCGGGTCGGGTGAGCAGTTCTTC
TRBV5-1,TRBJ2-2,TRBD1,-,CASSLSQGAGELFF,TGCGCCAGCAGCTTGAGCCAGGGGGCCGGGGAGCTGTTTTTT
TRBV7-2,TRBJ2-4,-,few,CASSLLGSIQYF,TGTGCCAGCAGCTTACTGGGCTCCATTCAGTACTTC
TRBV4-2,TRBJ1-1,-,few,CASSQDLGVGTEAFF,TGTGCCAGCAGCCAAGATCTGGGGGTTGGTACTGAAGCTTTCTTT
TRBV6-5,TRBJ2-1,-,-,CASSYESVSYNEQFF,TGTGCCAGCAGTTACGAGAGTGTCTCCTACAATGAGCAGTTCTTC
TRBV11-2,TRBJ2-2,TRBD1,once,CASSQQGTGELFF,TGTGCCAGCAGCCAACAGGGGACCGGGGAGCTGTTTTTT
TRBV19,TRBJ1-5,-,few,CASSTSGGNQPQHF,TGTGCCAGTAGTACCTCAGGGGGCAATCAGCCCCAGCATTTT
TRBV5-1,TRBJ2-2,TRBD1,-,CASSFLTGRGTGELFF,TGCGCCAGCAGCTTCCTGACAGGGAGAGGAACCGGGGAGCTGTTTTTT
TRBV2,TRBJ1-2,-,-,CASSSVGTPQGGGYTF,TGTGCCAGCAGTTCCGTGGGGACTCCCCAAGGGGGTGGCTACACCTTC
TRBV4-1,TRBJ2-5,-,-,CASSQDPDGTQYF,TGCGCCAGCAGCCAAGATCCTGACGGGACCCAGTACTTC
TRBV19,TRBJ2-4,-,few,CASSIQDSKNIQYF,TGTGCCAGTAGTATACAGGATTCCAAAAACATTCAGTACTTC
TRBV5-1,TRBJ2-5,-,-,CASSLGPQETQYF,TGCGCCAGCAGCTTGGGACCCCAAGAGACCCAGTACTTC
TRBV6-1,TRBJ2-7,TRBD1,-,CASSEWGQGYVYEQYF,TGTGCCAGCAGTGAATGGGGACAGGGGTATGTCTACGAGCAGTACTTC
TRBV7-6,TRBJ2-6,-,-,CASSLRREGDSSGANVLTF,TGTGCCAGCAGCTTAAGAAGGGAGGGGGACAGCTCTGGGGCCAACGTCCTGACTTTC
TRBV5-6,TRBJ1-6,-,few,CASSFGGIMNSPLHF,TGTGCCAGCAGCTTTGGCGGGATAATGAATTCACCCCTCCACTTT
TRBV4-3,TRBJ2-3,-,-,CASSQELATMGDTQYF,TGCGCCAGCAGCCAAGAGCTAGCGACTATGGGAGATACGCAGTATTTT
TRBV5-5,TRBJ2-5,TRBD1,-,CASSLAGRQGAIQETQYF,TGTGCCAGCAGCTTGGCCGGTCGACAGGGGGCCATCCAAGAGACCCAGTACTTC
TRBV28,TRBJ2-1,-,-,CASGTVGGSYNEQFF,TGTGCCAGCGGCACCGTGGGGGGCTCCTACAATGAGCAGTTCTTC
TRBV13,TRBJ2-3,-,once,CASSLVSGSRTQYF,TGTGCCAGCAGCTTAGTCTCCGGCTCTCGGACGCAGTATTTT
TRBV5-1,TRBJ2-3,-,few,CASSFGGGSTDTQYF,TGCGCCAGCAGCTTCGGAGGGGGGAGCACAGATACGCAGTATTTT
TRBV25-1,TRBJ1-2,-,-,CASSEGGGYGYTF,TGTGCCAGCAGTGAGGGAGGGGGTTATGGCTACACCTTC
TRBV10-3,TRBJ2-7,-,-,CAIKGEPGATGEQYF,TGTGCCATCAAGGGGGAGCCCGGGGCTACGGGCGAGCAGTACTTC
TRBV7-2,TRBJ2-7,TRBD2,-,CASSLGGPASGVYEQYF,TGTGCCAGCAGCTTAGGAGGACCGGCTAGCGGGGTGTACGAGCAGTACTTC
TRBV30,TRBJ2-7,-,-,CAWSGYHEQYF,TGTGCCTGGAGTGGCTACCACGAGCAGTACTTC
TRBV18,TRBJ2-3,TRBD2,-,CASSPRTSGTADTQYF,TGTGCCAGCTCACCAAGGACTAGCGGGACGGCAGATACGCAGTATTTT
TRBV28,TRBJ1-5,-,-,CASSLNRGGPQHF,TGTGCCAGCAGTTTAAACCGGGGGGGGCCCCAGCATTTT
TRBV6-5,TRBJ2-7,TRBD2,few,CASSYLTSGRVHEQYF,TGTGCCAGCAGTTACCTGACTAGCGGGAGAGTGCACGAGCAGTACTTC
TRBV27,TRBJ2-1,TRBD2,-,CASSPYGGRYNEQFF,TGTGCCAGCAGTCCTTACGGGGGGAGATACAATGAGCAGTTCTTC
TRBV6-1,TRBJ1-6,-,-,CASSERGSSPLHF,TGTGCCAGCAGTGAACGGGGGAGTTCACCCCTCCACTTT
TRBV27,TRBJ1-1,TRBD1,few,CASSFRDRGREAFF,TGTGCCAGCAGTTTTAGGGACAGGGGTCGAGAAGCTTTCTTT
TRBV4-3,TRBJ2-7,-,-,CASSQDLDGVYEQYF,TGCGCCAGCAGCCAAGATCTAGACGGAGTCTACGAGCAGTACTTC
TRBV2,TRBJ1-6,-,-,CASVTAGSPLHF,TGTGCCAGCGTTACGGCGGGTTCACCCCTCCACTTT
TRBV6-5,TRBJ1-2,TRBD1,-,CASSYRTGGGYTF,TGTGCCAGCAGTTACCGGACAGGGGGAGGCTACACCTTC
TRBV6-5,TRBJ1-3,-,-,CASRPLGSSGNTIYF,TGTGCCAGCAGGCCCCTTGGGAGCTCTGGAAACACCATATATTTT
TRBV7-2,TRBJ1-2,-,-,CASRPNLQDYGYTF,TGTGCCAGCAGGCCCAATTTACAGGATTATGGCTACACCTTC
TRBV4-3,TRBJ2-3,-,-,CASSQDRGTTDTQYF,TGCGCCAGCAGCCAAGATCGAGGGACCACAGATACGCAGTATTTT
TRBV7-2,TRBJ1-2,TRBD1,-,CASSTTGVNYGYTF,TGTGCCAGCAGCACGACAGGGGTGAACTATGGCTACACCTTC
TRBV7-6,TRBJ2-7,TRBD2,-,CASSLAGLAGYEQYF,TGTGCCAGCAGCTTAGCCGGACTAGCGGGCTACGAGCAGTACTTC
TRBV5-1,TRBJ2-7,TRBD1,-,CASSLGGTGSSYEQYF,TGCGCCAGCAGCTTGGGAGGGACAGGGTCCTCCTACGAGCAGTACTTC
TRBV5-1,TRBJ2-3,-,many,CASSRRPSDSTDTQYF,TGCGCCAGCAGCCGACGACCTTCTGACTCCACAGATACGCAGTATTTT